This is a list of T cell receptor beta chains from one sample in a study of T cell responses to AZD1222 COVID-19 vaccine. Sequencing used immunoSEQ multiplex PCR; TCRdb keeps in-frame clones, though not all of them. The sample has roughly 160,000 clones, around 90% seen once. The specimen comprised peripheral blood, sampled on day 0 of AZD1222 vaccination. The receptors come from an adult in good health. Each CDR3 is given with its conserved first and last residue. D genes are given only for firm matches. Clone size appears in some rows only: once, few, many, or a class for an expanded clone.

V: TRBV28; J: TRBJ1-2; size: NA; D: TRBD1; CDR3: CASRSPGTGFGYTF; DNA: TGTGCCAGCAGGTCACCCGGGACAGGGTTTGGCTACACCTTC
V: TRBV6-6; J: TRBJ2-3; size: NA; D: TRBD2; CDR3: CASSYISGITDTQYF; DNA: TGTGCCAGCAGTTATATTAGCGGGATAACAGATACGCAGTATTTT
V: TRBV28; J: TRBJ1-6; size: NA; D: TRBD1; CDR3: CASTPTGENSPLHF; DNA: TGTGCCAGCACGCCCACAGGGGAGAATTCACCCCTCCACTTT
V: TRBV3-1/TRBV3-2; J: TRBJ2-1; size: NA; D: NA; CDR3: CASSQDYGSIDNEQFF; DNA: TGTGCCAGCAGCCAAGATTATGGTTCGATAGACAATGAGCAGTTCTTC
V: TRBV11-1; J: TRBJ2-7; size: NA; D: TRBD1; CDR3: CASSLDRGREQYF; DNA: TGTGCCAGCAGCTTAGACAGGGGCCGAGAGCAGTACTTC
V: TRBV5-4; J: TRBJ2-3; size: NA; D: NA; CDR3: CASSPRKSQGLGVTDTQYF; DNA: TGTGCCAGCAGCCCGAGAAAATCACAGGGCCTCGGGGTCACAGATACGCAGTATTTT
V: TRBV6-5; J: TRBJ1-5; size: NA; D: TRBD1; CDR3: CASRTGLIDQPQHF; DNA: TGTGCCAGCAGGACAGGGTTGATTGACCAGCCCCAGCATTTT
V: TRBV10-3; J: TRBJ2-2; size: NA; D: TRBD2; CDR3: CAISEMLAGANTGELFF; DNA: TGTGCCATCAGTGAGATGTTAGCGGGCGCGAACACCGGGGAGCTGTTTTTT
V: TRBV7-2; J: TRBJ2-7; size: NA; D: TRBD2; CDR3: CASSSRTGLHYEQYF; DNA: TGTGCCAGCAGCTCACGGACGGGACTACACTACGAGCAGTACTTC
V: TRBV30; J: TRBJ2-1; size: NA; D: NA; CDR3: CAWSVGGEQFF; DNA: TGTGCCTGGAGTGTAGGAGGTGAGCAGTTCTTC
V: TRBV4-1; J: TRBJ1-5; size: NA; D: TRBD1; CDR3: CASSQKDRAIGNQPQHF; DNA: TGCGCCAGCAGCCAAAAAGACAGGGCGATCGGCAATCAGCCCCAGCATTTT
V: TRBV29-1; J: TRBJ1-1; size: NA; D: TRBD1; CDR3: CSVRADRVMRNTEAFF; DNA: TGCAGCGTACGAGCGGACAGGGTGATGCGAAACACTGAAGCTTTCTTT
V: TRBV9; J: TRBJ2-3; size: few; D: TRBD2; CDR3: CASSSIGGGTTDTQYF; DNA: TGTGCCAGCAGCTCCATTGGGGGGGGTACCACAGATACGCAGTATTTT
V: TRBV24-1; J: TRBJ2-3; size: NA; D: TRBD1; CDR3: CATSDPGGGSTDTQYF; DNA: TGTGCCACCAGTGACCCAGGGGGCGGGAGCACAGATACGCAGTATTTT
V: TRBV13; J: TRBJ2-2; size: NA; D: NA; CDR3: CASSSWGRELFF; DNA: TGTGCCAGCAGCTCTTGGGGCCGGGAGCTGTTTTTT
V: TRBV5-4; J: TRBJ2-7; size: NA; D: NA; CDR3: CASSSPGQASYEQYF; DNA: TGTGCCAGCAGCTCGCCGGGACAAGCATCCTACGAGCAGTACTTC
V: TRBV30; J: TRBJ1-1; size: NA; D: NA; CDR3: CAWSKGRREAFF; DNA: TGTGCCTGGAGCAAGGGACGTAGGGAAGCTTTCTTT
V: TRBV2; J: TRBJ1-1; size: many; D: TRBD1; CDR3: CASSTGGGTEAFF; DNA: TGTGCCAGCAGTACAGGGGGCGGCACTGAAGCTTTCTTT
V: TRBV5-1; J: TRBJ1-4; size: NA; D: NA; CDR3: CASCPGFATNEKLFF; DNA: TGCGCCAGCTGTCCCGGCTTTGCAACTAATGAAAAACTGTTTTTT
V: TRBV19; J: TRBJ1-2; size: NA; D: TRBD1; CDR3: CASSQNRGGAFGYTF; DNA: TGTGCCAGTAGTCAAAACAGGGGGGGCGCGTTTGGCTACACCTTC
V: TRBV10-3; J: TRBJ2-3; size: NA; D: TRBD2; CDR3: CAISRTSGRAHTQYF; DNA: TGTGCCATCAGCCGGACTAGCGGGAGGGCCCATACGCAGTATTTT
V: TRBV2; J: TRBJ2-1; size: NA; D: NA; CDR3: CASSERQSWFDNEQFF; DNA: TGTGCCAGCAGTGAACGCCAATCGTGGTTTGACAATGAGCAGTTCTTC
V: TRBV7-9; J: TRBJ1-3; size: NA; D: TRBD1; CDR3: CASSSTGDRIRF; DNA: TGTGCCAGCAGCTCGACAGGGGATCGAATCCGCTTT
V: TRBV27; J: TRBJ1-5; size: NA; D: TRBD1; CDR3: CASSSLGQGHNQPQHF; DNA: TGTGCCAGCAGTTCCCTGGGACAGGGGCATAATCAGCCCCAGCATTTT
V: TRBV28; J: TRBJ2-3; size: NA; D: TRBD2; CDR3: CASIERGGDTDTQYF; DNA: TGTGCCAGCATAGAGCGGGGGGGTGACACAGATACGCAGTATTTT
V: TRBV19; J: TRBJ1-4; size: NA; D: TRBD1; CDR3: CASSGWGQGNEKLFF; DNA: TGTGCCAGTTCTGGGTGGGGACAGGGGAATGAAAAACTGTTTTTT
V: TRBV6-5; J: TRBJ1-6; size: NA; D: NA; CDR3: CASGGAGNSPLHF; DNA: TGTGCCAGCGGCGGAGCAGGGAATTCACCCCTCCACTTT
V: TRBV7-2; J: TRBJ1-1; size: NA; D: NA; CDR3: CASSELDHRSGPAFF; DNA: TGTGCCAGCAGCGAACTCGATCACAGGTCGGGTCCAGCTTTCTTT
V: TRBV28; J: TRBJ2-7; size: NA; D: NA; CDR3: CASSLQGPYEQYF; DNA: TGTGCCAGCAGTTTACAGGGCCCCTACGAGCAGTACTTC
V: TRBV2; J: TRBJ1-2; size: NA; D: NA; CDR3: CASRLTPGYTF; DNA: TGTGCCAGCAGGCTGACTCCGGGCTACACCTTC
V: TRBV30; J: TRBJ1-6; size: NA; D: TRBD1; CDR3: CAWSARGKGNSPLHF; DNA: TGTGCCTGGAGTGCCAGGGGGAAGGGCAATTCACCCCTCCACTTT
V: TRBV20-1; J: TRBJ1-5; size: NA; D: NA; CDR3: CSASGSNQPQHF; DNA: TGCAGTGCTAGTGGTAGCAATCAGCCCCAGCATTTT
V: TRBV28; J: TRBJ1-6; size: NA; D: NA; CDR3: CASSFGSSPLHF; DNA: TGTGCCAGCAGTTTCGGATCCTCACCCCTCCACTTT
V: TRBV6-5; J: TRBJ2-7; size: NA; D: TRBD1; CDR3: CASSKEYRGSYEQYF; DNA: TGTGCCAGCAGCAAAGAGTACAGGGGCTCCTACGAGCAGTACTTC
V: TRBV6-5; J: TRBJ1-1; size: NA; D: TRBD1; CDR3: CASSSPGGYTTEAFF; DNA: TGTGCCAGCAGTTCCCCAGGGGGCTACACCACTGAAGCTTTCTTT
V: TRBV7-2; J: TRBJ2-1; size: NA; D: NA; CDR3: CASSPGIGETRNEQFF; DNA: TGTGCCAGCAGCCCGGGGATAGGGGAAACAAGGAATGAGCAGTTCTTC
V: TRBV25-1; J: TRBJ2-7; size: NA; D: NA; CDR3: CASSAPRVGEQYF; DNA: TGTGCCAGCAGCGCCCCCAGGGTAGGCGAGCAGTACTTC
V: TRBV20-1; J: TRBJ2-1; size: NA; D: TRBD2; CDR3: CSASVIGPASGILNEQFF; DNA: TGCAGTGCTAGTGTAATCGGGCCGGCTAGCGGGATCTTGAATGAGCAGTTCTTC
V: TRBV28; J: TRBJ1-2; size: NA; D: TRBD1; CDR3: CASSEGQPNGYTF; DNA: TGTGCCAGCAGTGAGGGACAGCCAAATGGCTACACCTTC
V: TRBV6-5; J: TRBJ2-4; size: once; D: NA; CDR3: CASRPGTLAKNIQYF; DNA: TGTGCCAGCAGGCCCGGGACACTAGCCAAAAACATTCAGTACTTC
V: TRBV10-1; J: TRBJ2-7; size: once; D: TRBD2; CDR3: CASSVGGSDYEQYF; DNA: TGCGCCAGCAGTGTTGGCGGGAGCGACTACGAGCAGTACTTC
V: TRBV6-2/TRBV6-3; J: TRBJ1-5; size: NA; D: NA; CDR3: CASSYGRARSNQPQHF; DNA: TGTGCCAGCAGTTACGGGAGGGCTCGTAGCAATCAGCCCCAGCATTTT
V: TRBV9; J: TRBJ2-3; size: NA; D: NA; CDR3: CASSVGGFTTDTQYF; DNA: TGTGCCAGCAGCGTAGGAGGGTTTACCACAGATACGCAGTATTTT
V: TRBV5-4; J: TRBJ2-1; size: NA; D: TRBD2; CDR3: CASSGGPLGLAGNNEQFF; DNA: TGTGCCAGCAGCGGCGGCCCACTCGGACTAGCGGGTAACAATGAGCAGTTCTTC